This T cell receptor (beta chain) stems from a study of post-analysis software for immune sequencing data. Background on the study: Recorded disease courses covered relapsing-remitting, secondary progressive and progressive-relapsing multiple sclerosis. Some patients had no subtype annotation.

Every TCR beta cDNA library bore unique molecular identifiers. T cells numbering roughly 0.85 to 10 million gave rise to around 500,000 cDNA molecules. TCRdb passed the PCR reads through MiXCR, listing each CDR3 protein once. This table holds about 460,000 distinct CDR3 sequences, roughly 45% found once. Study observations and caveats: Controls showed significantly higher normalized Chao1 diversity than did multiple sclerosis patients. Elevated frequency relative to controls characterized roughly five TRBV segments in patients, TRBV5-6, TRBV5-1 and TRBV20-1 among them. F measure showed strong co-clustering of same-batch samples.

Trimming took 4 bases from V and 4 from J, leaving 14 bases between them. This CDR3 has 14 residues. Per the germline V gene, CDR1 is SGHKS and CDR2 is YYEKEE (reference sequence). A note on this clonotype: Its antigen is unidentified.

This TCR came from a girl under 18 with multiple sclerosis. Specimen: blood. The chain employs TRBV5-5 and TRBJ1-1, with D perhaps TRBD1 (5 bases). The DNA of the CDR3 is TGTGCCAGCAGCCCTGGGTGGGGGAGCACTGAAGCTTTCTTT. This encodes CASSPGWGSTEAFF. Looking up the rest from reference TRBV5-5 and TRBJ1-1 gives the full variable domain: DAGVTQSPTHLIKTRGQQVTLRCSPISGHKSVSWYQQVLGQGPQFIFQYYEKEERGRGNFPDRFSARQFPNYSSELNVNALLLGDSALYLCASSPGWGSTEAFFGQGTRLTVV.